Following are 6 T cell receptor beta chains from one sample sequenced in a study of T cells in Graves' hyperthyroidism and ophthalmopathy (dated by TCRdb to the late 2010s). The library relied on multiplex PCR. The run used an Illumina HiSeq 2000. TCR beta CDR3 regions were amplified from RNA transcripts. For the first round of RT-PCR on the TCR CDR3, the HTBI primer set was used together with the Qiagen OneStep RT-PCR kit. TCRdb itself trimmed the public reads at Q25 with fastp, ran MiXCR and retained productive beta chains. For every CDR3 protein sequence, its rows merge into one entry that carries the most common genes and DNA. This sample holds 30,000 to 40,000 distinct CDR3 sequences; about 47% were observed only once. The top ten clonotypes cover around a sixth of the sample. The sequencing input was blood. The source is a man aged 35 to 55 with Graves' ophthalmopathy.

The J gene is TRBJ1-4, the V gene TRBV2; 7 bases are a match to TRBD1. The CDR3 runs to 14 residues. Looked up from germline, CDR1 is SNHLY and CDR2 is FYNNEI. The ends lost 10 bases at V and 7 bases at J; junction bases unmatched: 12. The CDR3 coding sequence is TGTGCCACCCGACAGGGCGGGGGAGGTGAAAAACTGTTTTTT. Translating gives CATRQGGGGEKLFF.

This clonotype was seen ten or more times. A clone one base away is much larger, so this may be a read error. No conserved phenylalanine or tryptophan ends this CDR3, so it is likely a read error. The V and J genes are TRBV9 and TRBJ2-3, with D uncertain. Trimming stripped 3 bases from V and 6 bases from J, with 8 bases between. The CDR3 is 12 residues long. The V gene's germline CDR1 is SGDLS and CDR2 YYNGEE. CDR3 nucleotides: TGTGCCAGCAGCGGTTATTCCGATACGCAGTATCTT. This encodes CASSGYSDTQYL.

This clonotype was observed at least ten times. The CDR3 DNA is TGTGCCAGCAGCCCGGGGGTTGGGTCCTACAATGAGCAGTTCTTC. Translated, it gives CASSPGVGSYNEQFF. The chain joins TRBV28 to TRBJ2-1; perhaps TRBD2 as D (6 bases). The CDR3 is made up of 15 amino acids. Between the trimmed V and J ends, which lost 6 bases and 1 base, there was a span of 13 bases. Looked up from germline, CDR1 is MDHEN and CDR2 is SYDVKM. Full variable domain (rest looked up from reference TRBV28 and TRBJ2-1): DVKVTQSSRYLVKRTGEKVFLECVQDMDHENMFWYRQDPGLGLRLIYFSYDVKMKEKGDIPEGYSVSREKKERFSLILESASTNQTSMYLCASSPGVGSYNEQFFGPGTRLTVL.

The chain couples TRBV7-3 to TRBJ2-3; 12 bases are a match to TRBD2. The CDR3 is 18 residues long. The V gene end was trimmed by 1 base and the J gene end by 3 bases; junction bases not matched to a gene: 8. CDR1 is SGHTA and CDR2 is FQGTGA in the germline V gene. For the CDR3, the DNA is TGTGCCAGCAGCTTAATTGGGGCTAGCGGGAGGGGGACAGATACGCAGTATTTT. Translated, it gives CASSLIGASGRGTDTQYF.

This clonotype was counted ten times or more. J is TRBJ2-1 and V is TRBV7-3; 7 bases map to TRBD2. J gave up 5 bases and V 0 bases, and 4 bases lay outside the gene matches. CDR1 and CDR2 (germline): SGHTA, FQGTGA. This CDR3 has 15 amino acids. The CDR3: CASSLTPSGNNEQFF. CDR3 in DNA: TGTGCCAGCAGCTTAACGCCTAGCGGAAACAATGAGCAGTTCTTC.

The chain recombines TRBV10-3 with TRBJ2-1, with 10 bases identical to TRBD2. CDR3 length: 13 residues. The J segment lost 5 bases and the V segment lost 6 bases, leaving 1 base of the junction unmatched. Germline V CDR1 and CDR2: ENHRY, SYGVKD. CDR3 protein: CAIRLAGDNEQFF. CDR3 DNA: TGTGCCATCAGGCTAGCGGGGGACAATGAGCAGTTCTTC.